The 8 T cell receptor beta chains below all came from one sample that was sequenced in a study of PD-1 blockade in mismatch repair-deficient tumors. Time point denoted: approximately 10-day in vitro stimulation with candidate neoantigen peptide 5. Which antigens these TCRs recognize remains unknown. Method: immunoSEQ multiplex PCR; TCRdb's copy keeps in-frame clones and lacks some. Of over 14,000 clones detected, roughly four fifths appear once; the ten largest clones hold 9.5% to 12%. This sample comprised cells cultured in vitro, obtained from a patient treated with pembrolizumab. Source of these receptors: an adult with mismatch repair-deficient cancer.

V is TRBV6-9 and J is TRBJ1-3; D may be TRBD1 (5 bases). The CDR3 totals 15 residues. Trimming removed 3 bases at V and 2 bases at J, with 11 bases between. Germline lookup yields CDR1 MNHGY and CDR2 SVAAGI. In DNA, the CDR3 is TGTGCCAGCAGTTACTCCCAGGGAGCTGGAAACACCATATATTTT. The encoded protein is CASSYSQGAGNTIYF.

The chain recombines TRBV30 with TRBJ1-2; D might be TRBD1 (5 bases). Germline-derived CDR1 and CDR2 are GTSNPN and SVGIG (reference sequence). Trimming removed 5 bases at V and 7 bases at J, with 17 bases between. The CDR3 consists of 13 residues. The CDR3: CAWALSGTSGYTF. CDR3 nucleotides: TGTGCCTGGGCACTCTCCGGGACCTCTGGCTACACCTTC.

This chain links TRBV6-5 with TRBJ1-1; 9 bases match TRBD1. Losses at the gene ends were 6 bases for V and 6 bases for J; bases not matched to a gene: 11. Per germline, CDR1 MNHEY and CDR2 SVGAGI. The CDR3 runs 15 residues. CDR3 amino acids: CASRRTGGASPEAFF. CDR3 nucleotides: TGTGCCAGCAGACGTACAGGGGGCGCTTCCCCTGAAGCTTTCTTT.

This clone has only a few counts. The V gene is TRBV5-1, the J gene TRBJ2-5; 8 nucleotides line up with TRBD2. The V gene end was trimmed by 2 bases and the J gene end by 5 bases; junction bases not matched to a gene: 8. This CDR3 comprises 15 residues. Germline V gene data show CDR1 as SGHRS and CDR2 as YFSETQ. CDR3 sequence (DNA): TGCGCCAGCAGCTTAAGTGTAGCGGGGATGGAGACCCAGTACTTC. Its protein product is CASSLSVAGMETQYF.

The V and J genes are TRBV5-1 and TRBJ1-1, with D perhaps TRBD1 (6 bases). Trimming left V 4 bases short and J 5 bases short, with 12 bases between. The CDR3 sequence is 13 residues long. Germline V gives CDR1 SGHRS, CDR2 YFSETQ. CDR3 region: CASSDTGFTEAFF. CDR3 sequence (DNA): TGCGCCAGCAGCGATACAGGGTTTACTGAAGCTTTCTTT.

The chain joins TRBV6-1 to TRBJ2-1, with 9 nucleotides matching TRBD1. The CDR3 length is 13 residues. Germline trimming cut 11 bases from V and 5 bases from J; bases unmatched to any gene: 7. The germline V gene encodes CDR1 MNHNS and CDR2 SASEGT. The CDR3 here is CALLGTGNNEQFF. The DNA of the CDR3 is TGTGCCTTATTGGGGACAGGGAACAATGAGCAGTTCTTC.

The genes are TRBV5-6 and TRBJ2-1; D call uncertain. Germline loops: CDR1 SGHDT, CDR2 YYEEEE. V lost 2 bases and J 7 bases, leaving 7 bases between the germline ends. The CDR3 runs 12 residues. CDR3 protein: CASSLSANEQFF. The CDR3 DNA is TGTGCCAGCAGCTTATCGGCAAATGAGCAGTTCTTC.

The V and J genes are TRBV6-5 and TRBJ2-7, with 14 bases aligning to TRBD2. The length of the CDR3 is 14 residues. Trimming took 6 bases from V and 6 from J; bases not matched to a gene: 4. CDR1 and CDR2 (germline): MNHEY, SVGAGI. The CDR3, as DNA: TGTGCCAGCAGCCCTGGACTAGCGGGAGGCGAGCAGTACTTC. Translation gives CASSPGLAGGEQYF.